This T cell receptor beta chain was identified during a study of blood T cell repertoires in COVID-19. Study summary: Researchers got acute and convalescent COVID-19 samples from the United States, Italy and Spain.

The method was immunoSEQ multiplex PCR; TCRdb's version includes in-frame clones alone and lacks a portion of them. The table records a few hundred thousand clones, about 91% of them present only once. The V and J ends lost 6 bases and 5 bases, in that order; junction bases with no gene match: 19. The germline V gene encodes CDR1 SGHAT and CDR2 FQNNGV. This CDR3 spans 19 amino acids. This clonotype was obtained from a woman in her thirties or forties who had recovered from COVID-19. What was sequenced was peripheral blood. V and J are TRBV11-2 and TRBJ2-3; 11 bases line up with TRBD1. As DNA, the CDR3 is TGTGCCAGCAGTCATACTGCGGACAGGGGGCGGGATGGTATAGATACGCAGTATTTT. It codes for CASSHTADRGRDGIDTQYF.